A single sample gave rise to the 32 T cell receptor beta chains below, sequenced in a study of T-cell reconstitution after alpha-beta-depleted transplantation in children. Researchers prepared the TCRbeta library using unique molecular identifiers, the study reports. One entry per CDR3 protein, called by TCRdb with MiXCR from the PCR reads. The sample yields about 360,000 distinct CDR3 sequences, about an eighth seen once. This specimen was PBMCs, taken from the stem cell graft. All receptors derive from a human donor who donated a stem cell graft to a child with Fanconi anemia.

This clonotype has only a few counts. V and J are TRBV20-1 and TRBJ2-7; a possible D gene is TRBD1 (6 bases). The V end was cut by 3 bases, the J end by 2 bases, with 11 bases between. Germline assignment: CDR1 DFQATT and CDR2 SNEGSKA (reference sequence). The CDR3 has 13 amino acids. The CDR3 DNA follows: TGCAGTGCTAGTAAACAGGGCCCCTACGAGCAGTACTTC. As protein: CSASKQGPYEQYF.

The chain links TRBV10-1 to TRBJ2-3; tentatively, D is TRBD1 (5 bases). This CDR3 comprises 13 residues. V was clipped by 8 bases and J by 4 bases, with 13 bases between them. CDR1 and CDR2 (germline): WNHNN, SYGVQD (reference sequence). DNA of the CDR3: TGCGCCAGCCAGGGCATGATCGCAGATACGCAGTATTTT. Translating it yields CASQGMIADTQYF.

CDR3 amino acids: CASSQVGSVEPQHF. The CDR3 region has the DNA TGTGCCAGCAGCCAAGTAGGGAGTGTGGAGCCCCAGCATTTT. The genes are TRBV4-2 and TRBJ1-5, with D unresolved. V was cut by 1 base and J by 8 bases, with 12 bases left in between. In germline, CDR1 is LGHNA, CDR2 YNFKEQ. The CDR3 extends over 14 amino acids.

At least ten counts were recorded for this clonotype. This sequence joins TRBV20-1 and TRBJ2-5; tentatively, D is TRBD2 (6 bases). The CDR3 is made up of 14 amino acids. V was trimmed by 0 bases and J by 2 bases, leaving 10 bases between them. Per the germline V gene, CDR1 is DFQATT and CDR2 is SNEGSKA (reference sequence). The DNA of the CDR3 is TGCAGTGCTAGAGATCGGCGGGGACAAGAGACCCAGTACTTC. It is translated as CSARDRRGQETQYF.

This clonotype was observed a handful of times. The chain joins TRBV5-1 to TRBJ2-5; D might be TRBD2 (6 bases). With 1 base removed from V and 5 bases from J, the gap between germline ends came to 15 bases. The CDR3 spans 15 residues. Germline values: CDR1 SGHRS, CDR2 YFSETQ. The DNA for the CDR3 is TGCGCCAGCAGCTTGTCTTCCGCTGGAGGGGAGACCCAGTACTTC. Residues: CASSLSSAGGETQYF.

This clonotype was seen a handful of times. The chain carries TRBV6-4 and TRBJ1-1; 7 positions agree with TRBD1. V lost 4 bases and J lost 4; bases outside the gene matches: 6. From germline, CDR1 is MRHNA and CDR2 SNTAGT. The CDR3 spans 14 residues. CDR3: CASSVDRASTEAFF. In nucleotides, the CDR3 is TGTGCCAGCAGTGTCGACAGGGCCAGCACTGAAGCTTTCTTT.

This clonotype turned up a few times. The chain uses TRBV5-1 and TRBJ2-1; 11 bases fit TRBD2. Germline assignment: CDR1 SGHRS and CDR2 YFSETQ. The CDR3 is made up of 16 amino acids. The V gene end was trimmed by 5 bases and the J gene end by 2 bases; junction bases not matched to a gene: 6. The chain's CDR3 is CASRYIAGGTYNEQFF. The CDR3 DNA reads as TGCGCCAGCAGATATATAGCGGGGGGGACCTACAATGAGCAGTTCTTC. Full variable domain (remainder filled in from reference TRBV5-1 and TRBJ2-1): KAGVTQTPRYLIKTRGQQVTLSCSPISGHRSVSWYQQTPGQGLQFLFEYFSETQRNKGNFPGRFSGRQFSNSRSEMNVSTLELGDSALYLCASRYIAGGTYNEQFFGPGTRLTVL.

This chain joins TRBV20-1 and TRBJ2-6; no clear D gene. Germline V gene lookup returns CDR1 DFQATT and CDR2 SNEGSKA (reference sequence). V was pared by 3 bases and J by 4 bases, with 10 bases between. The length of the CDR3 is 14 residues. CDR3 nucleotides: TGCAGTGCTAGTGCTCAGAGGGGGGCCAACGTCCTGACTTTC. This encodes CSASAQRGANVLTF.

The chain combines TRBV24-1 with TRBJ2-1; the match to TRBD2 covers 12 bases. V shed 4 bases, J shed 4 bases, and the junction held 4 bases outside the gene matches. The germline gives CDR1 KGHDR, CDR2 SFDVKD. This CDR3 is 16 amino acids long. CDR3 in amino acids: CATSDPTSGGYNEQFF. CDR3 DNA: TGTGCCACCAGTGACCCGACTAGCGGGGGATACAATGAGCAGTTCTTC.

In its sample, this clonotype was seen many times. The chain has TRBV28 and TRBJ2-5; possibly TRBD1 for D (6 bases). The CDR3 consists of 14 residues. Germline CDR1 reads MDHEN; CDR2 reads SYDVKM. Trimming stripped 7 bases from V and 4 bases from J, with 16 bases between. The CDR3 DNA reads as TGTGCCAGCAAGACAACAGGGCCTCGAGAGACCCAGTACTTC. The encoded protein is CASKTTGPRETQYF. Full variable domain (rest looked up from reference TRBV28 and TRBJ2-5): DVKVTQSSRYLVKRTGEKVFLECVQDMDHENMFWYRQDPGLGLRLIYFSYDVKMKEKGDIPEGYSVSREKKERFSLILESASTNQTSMYLCASKTTGPRETQYFGPGTRLLVL.

In its sample, this clonotype was seen many times. V gene TRBV10-3 combines with J gene TRBJ2-5; 8 nucleotides line up with TRBD2. The CDR3 spans 15 residues. Trimming at V came to 3 bases and at J to 4 bases, leaving 7 bases not matched to a gene. Per germline, CDR1 ENHRY and CDR2 SYGVKD. The CDR3 protein is CAISDPPGLGETQYF. The CDR3, as DNA: TGTGCCATCAGTGACCCTCCGGGACTAGGAGAGACCCAGTACTTC.

This clonotype has just a few counts. The chain uses TRBV29-1 and TRBJ2-1; possibly TRBD1 or TRBD2 for D (5 bases each). CDR1 and CDR2 from the germline V gene are SQVTM and ANQGSEA. The V and J ends lost 1 base and 4 bases respectively, with 14 bases between them. CDR3 length: 15 amino acids. The CDR3 DNA reads TGCAGCGTTGAAGGGGGACCAACCTCGTACAATGAGCAGTTCTTC. It encodes CSVEGGPTSYNEQFF.

This rearrangement joins TRBV7-8 to TRBJ2-1, with D unresolved. Germline V gene data show CDR1 as SGHVS and CDR2 as FQNEAQ. V was shortened by 5 bases and J by 8 bases, with 19 bases between the two germline ends. This CDR3 region has 15 residues. The CDR3 protein is CASSSGLYLSDEQFF. The CDR3 DNA reads TGTGCCAGCAGCAGTGGATTGTATCTGTCCGATGAGCAGTTCTTC.

V is TRBV5-6 and J is TRBJ2-4; D is unclear. V shed 1 base and J shed 7 bases, with 12 bases lying between them. Looked up from germline, CDR1 is SGHDT and CDR2 is YYEEEE. This CDR3 contains 14 residues. In DNA form, the CDR3 reads TGTGCCAGCAGCTTGAGATCCCAGGTGAACATTCAGTACTTC. Encoded protein: CASSLRSQVNIQYF.

This clonotype was recorded many times. An end of the junction does not agree with germline; a read error may underlie this. The chain recombines TRBV11-3 with TRBJ2-1, with 10 bases fitting TRBD2. Germline V lookup: CDR1 SGHNT, CDR2 YENEEA. This CDR3 comprises 14 residues. The CDR3 DNA reads TGTGCCAGCAGTTTAGCGGGGGGTCCCTATGAGCAGTTCTTC. Residues: CASSLAGGPYEQFF.

This clonotype occurred many times. This chain connects TRBV12-3 or TRBV12-4 to TRBJ2-2, with D possibly matching TRBD2 (6 bases). The CDR3 is made up of 14 amino acids. V was clipped by 5 bases and J by 3 bases, with 10 bases between them. CDR3: CASSPRGYTGELFF. The CDR3 nucleotides are TGTGCCAGCAGTCCGCGGGGATACACCGGGGAGCTGTTTTTT.

This clonotype was picked up a small number of times. V gene TRBV12-3 or TRBV12-4 combines with J gene TRBJ1-3; 9 bases agree with TRBD1. The CDR3 extends over 12 amino acids. After removal of 11 bases from V and 4 bases from J, the junction contained 3 bases not matched to a gene. CDR3 sequence: CAGGTGGNTIYF. The CDR3 DNA is TGTGCCGGGGGGACAGGGGGAAACACCATATATTTT.

The chain carries TRBV9 and TRBJ1-2; D ambiguous. Per the germline V gene, CDR1 is SGDLS and CDR2 is YYNGEE. The V end lost 5 bases, the J end lost 8 bases, and 16 bases lay between the germline ends. This CDR3 is built from 13 residues. CDR3: CASREDGHGGYTF. In DNA form, the CDR3 reads TGTGCCAGCAGAGAGGACGGGCATGGGGGCTACACCTTC.

The rearrangement uses TRBV27 and TRBJ2-1; D not resolved. This CDR3 region has 15 residues. Between the trimmed V and J ends, which lost 6 bases and 2 bases, there was a span of 14 bases. Per the germline V gene, CDR1 is MNHEY and CDR2 is SMNVEV (reference sequence). CDR3 DNA sequence: TGTGCCAGCAGCTTACAGTCCACCCCCTACAATGAGCAGTTCTTC. Amino acid sequence: CASSLQSTPYNEQFF.

This clonotype was observed many times. The chain has TRBV7-8 and TRBJ2-5; TRBD2 matches 10 bases. The germline V gene has CDR1 SGHVS and CDR2 FQNEAQ. V dropped 3 bases and J dropped 2; count of bases not matched to a gene: 9. CDR3 size: 17 residues. CDR3 nucleotides: TGTGCCAGCAGCTTCCGGTTCGGACTAGCGGATCAAGAGACCCAGTACTTC. This gives the protein CASSFRFGLADQETQYF.

This clonotype came up a few times. The chain couples TRBV5-1 to TRBJ2-5; 8 nucleotides line up with TRBD2. The germline CDR1 and CDR2 sequences are SGHRS and YFSETQ. V shed 3 bases, J shed 5 bases, and the junction held 6 bases outside the gene matches. This CDR3 spans 14 amino acids. CDR3 sequence reads: CASSSGGNWETQYF. For the CDR3, the DNA is TGCGCCAGCAGCTCGGGGGGGAACTGGGAGACCCAGTACTTC.

This clonotype was seen only a few times. The chain employs TRBV2 and TRBJ2-7; D remains unclear. Trimming pared 6 bases from V and 3 bases from J, leaving 9 bases between. This CDR3 has 12 amino acids. The germline CDR1 and CDR2 sequences are SNHLY and FYNNEI. The CDR3, as DNA: TGTGCCAGCAGCGTACAGTACTACGAGCAGTACTTC. Its protein is CASSVQYYEQYF. Full variable domain (rest looked up from reference TRBV2 and TRBJ2-7): EPEVTQTPSHQVTQMGQEVILRCVPISNHLYFYWYRQILGQKVEFLVSFYNNEISEKSEIFDDQFSVERPDGSNFTLKIRSTKLEDSAMYFCASSVQYYEQYFGPGTRLTVT.

The V call is TRBV29-1, the J call TRBJ1-3; no definite D call. The ends were cut back, 3 bases at V and 0 bases at J, with 3 bases in the middle. Germline CDR1 reads SQVTM; CDR2 reads ANQGSEA. The CDR3 is made up of 12 amino acids. The CDR3 nucleotides read TGCAGCGTTGATACCTCTGGAAACACCATATATTTT. Encoded protein: CSVDTSGNTIYF.

At least ten counts were recorded for this clonotype. The chain carries TRBV7-2 and TRBJ1-1, with 7 nucleotides matching TRBD1. Germline values: CDR1 SGHTA, CDR2 FQGNSA. CDR3 length equals 14 residues. The V and J ends lost 4 bases and 6 bases, in that order; junction bases with no gene match: 8. CDR3 sequence reads: CASSSQTGPAEAFF. DNA of the CDR3: TGTGCCAGCAGCTCCCAGACAGGGCCGGCTGAAGCTTTCTTT. The whole variable domain, filled in from reference TRBV7-2 and TRBJ1-1, reads GAGVSQSPSNKVTEKGKDVELRCDPISGHTALYWYRQSLGQGLEFLIYFQGNSAPDKSGLPSDRFSAERTGGSVSTLTIQRTQQEDSAVYLCASSSQTGPAEAFFGQGTRLTVV.

This clonotype turned up a few times. The CDR3 sequence is CASRDPFGEETQYF. CDR3 coding DNA: TGTGCCAGCAGAGACCCCTTTGGAGAAGAGACCCAGTACTTC. V usage is TRBV28 and J usage is TRBJ2-5; the D is unclear. V dropped 6 bases and J dropped 3 bases, with 14 bases sitting between them. The V gene's germline CDR1 is MDHEN and CDR2 SYDVKM. This CDR3 has 14 residues.

This clonotype was seen more than once but under ten times. The chain links TRBV5-4 to TRBJ1-2; D is perhaps TRBD1 (6 bases). Germline V lookup: CDR1 SGHNT, CDR2 YYREEE (reference sequence). The CDR3 totals 14 residues. Trimming removed 0 bases from V and 6 bases from J, with 12 bases in between. This chain's CDR3 is CASSLAWTVNGYTF. The CDR3 bases are TGTGCCAGCAGCTTGGCGTGGACAGTAAATGGCTACACCTTC.

The chain links TRBV12-3 or TRBV12-4 to TRBJ2-7; TRBD2 agrees at 9 bases. There are 15 residues in the CDR3. The V and J ends lost 2 bases and 5 bases, in that order; junction bases with no gene match: 7. As DNA, the CDR3 is TGTGCCAGCAGTTTAACTAGCGGGCGTGCGGACGAGCAGTACTTC. This translates into CASSLTSGRADEQYF.

The V gene is TRBV9, the J gene TRBJ2-2, with D possibly matching TRBD2 (5 bases). Between the trimmed V and J ends, which lost 0 bases and 5 bases, there was a span of 8 bases. Germline values: CDR1 SGDLS, CDR2 YYNGEE. The length of the CDR3 is 14 residues. The CDR3: CASSVEPGTGELFF. The CDR3, as DNA: TGTGCCAGCAGCGTAGAACCGGGAACCGGGGAGCTGTTTTTT.

The rearrangement links TRBV20-1 to TRBJ2-1; D unresolved. This CDR3 contains 13 residues. Trimming took off 2 bases at V and 6 bases at J, with 11 bases between the two ends. CDR1 is DFQATT and CDR2 is SNEGSKA in the germline V gene (reference sequence). The CDR3: CSARFGPRNEQFF. Written as DNA, the CDR3 is TGCAGTGCTAGATTTGGACCTCGCAATGAGCAGTTCTTC.

This clonotype turned up a few times. The rearrangement links TRBV7-2 to TRBJ1-1, with 9 bases fitting TRBD1. From germline, CDR1 is SGHTA and CDR2 FQGNSA. The CDR3 totals 14 residues. The J segment lost 5 bases and the V segment lost 5 bases, leaving 6 bases of the junction unmatched. The chain's CDR3 is CASSLGQGRTEAFF. As DNA, the CDR3 is TGTGCCAGCAGCCTAGGACAGGGGCGGACTGAAGCTTTCTTT.

The rearrangement joins TRBV20-1 to TRBJ1-1, with a tentative D call TRBD1 (5 bases). V gave up 5 bases and J gave up 4 bases, with 11 bases separating them. CDR1 is DFQATT, CDR2 SNEGSKA, per germline (reference sequence). This CDR3 has 12 residues. For the CDR3, the DNA is TGCAGTGCTGATAAGGGGAGCACTGAAGCTTTCTTT. This codes for CSADKGSTEAFF.

This chain joins TRBV12-3 or TRBV12-4 and TRBJ2-7, with D possibly TRBD1 on 8 matching bases. V was shortened by 1 base and J by 6 bases, with 16 bases between the two germline ends. There are 15 residues in the CDR3. The chain's CDR3 is CASSLVQGGLGEQYF. Written as DNA, the CDR3 is TGTGCCAGCAGTTTAGTACAGGGGGGGCTAGGCGAGCAGTACTTC.